A selection of T cell receptor beta chains follows, all from one sample in a study of OX40 agonist ivuxolimab in advanced cancers. Clones were read by immunoSEQ multiplex PCR, and TCRdb kept only the in-frame ones, dropping some. The repertoire holds about 64,000 clones, approximately 90% seen once, with approximately 14% in the top ten. Material: CD4+ or CD8+ T cells sorted from blood, obtained in a trial of the OX40 agonist ivuxolimab. The source is an adult with an advanced solid tumor such as melanoma, head and neck, liver or kidney cancer. CDR3s leave out the opening cysteine and the closing phenylalanine or tryptophan.

j_call | v_call | cdr3_aa
TRBJ2-3 | TRBV4-2 | ASSRIAGDSDTQY
TRBJ2-1 | TRBV15 | ATSLDRGGYNEQF
TRBJ1-2 | TRBV7-9 | ASSLPENYGYT
TRBJ2-2 | TRBV7-8 | ASSLDSWNTGELF
TRBJ1-5 | TRBV7-6 | ASSLNQGRQPQH
TRBJ1-1 | TRBV27 | ASKTGGMNTEAF
TRBJ2-2 | TRBV6-6 | ASSYAGFTGELF
TRBJ2-5 | TRBV7-8 | ASSPGTGVEETQY
TRBJ1-5 | TRBV7-6 | ASSLGPARNNQPQH
TRBJ2-5 | TRBV13 | ASSFSASKAGIQETQY
TRBJ1-5 | TRBV6-6 | ASSLLGFLSNQPQH
TRBJ2-7 | TRBV13 | ASSYPGGGYEQY
TRBJ2-7 | TRBV27 | ASSISGAAPYEQY
TRBJ1-1 | TRBV7-2 | ASSGPWNTEAF
TRBJ2-1 | TRBV5-4 | ASSSPTSGSYNEQF
TRBJ2-3 | TRBV10-1 | ASPGTLRPDTQY
TRBJ2-7 | TRBV9 | ASSVYQDGSYEQY
TRBJ1-5 | TRBV19 | ASTPFGYSNQPQH
TRBJ1-2 | TRBV30 | APATHSGGGGYGYT
TRBJ2-3 | TRBV7-8 | ASSVGLAGSDTQY